This is a list of T cell receptor beta chains from one sample in a study of shared clonotypes between healthy human individuals. Libraries were prepared by immunoSEQ multiplex PCR; TCRdb keeps only in-frame clonotypes and omits some of them. The sample contains approximately 640,000 clones, 90% of which appear only once. Sample: memory CD8+ T cells from PBMCs. The receptors were gathered from a man between 18 and 29 years old in good health. Some clones in this sample may be carry-over from other donors' samples. Both conserved end residues are part of each CDR3. A D gene is named only where the DNA matches it firmly. Part of the rows lack a size; the others show once, few, many or a class for expanded clones.

v_call	clone_size	j_call	d_call	cdr3_aa	cdr3_nt
TRBV4-1	once	TRBJ2-7	.	CASSQQSPAYEQYF	TGCGCCAGCAGCCAACAGTCCCCAGCCTACGAGCAGTACTTC
TRBV5-8	.	TRBJ2-7	TRBD1	CASSQDIDRAGYEQYF	TGCGCCAGCAGCCAAGATATCGACAGGGCCGGCTACGAGCAGTACTTC
TRBV7-9	.	TRBJ1-1	.	CASRLGGALGGVAFF	TGTGCCAGCAGGCTGGGTGGGGCGCTCGGTGGTGTAGCTTTCTTT
TRBV5-6	few	TRBJ2-5	.	CASSLAPAPQETQYF	TGTGCCAGCAGCTTGGCCCCGGCCCCGCAAGAGACCCAGTACTTC
TRBV5-4	.	TRBJ1-1	TRBD1	CASSPGQGGHTEAFF	TGTGCCAGCAGCCCGGGACAGGGAGGTCACACTGAAGCTTTCTTT
TRBV9	.	TRBJ1-1	.	CASSGQNTEAFF	TGTGCCAGCTCGGGACAGAACACTGAAGCTTTCTTT
TRBV9	.	TRBJ2-7	TRBD1	CASGGQGNEQYF	TGTGCCAGCGGCGGACAGGGGAACGAGCAGTACTTC
TRBV10-3	.	TRBJ2-1	TRBD2	CAISVAGGAYNEQFF	TGTGCCATCAGTGTAGCGGGAGGGGCATACAATGAGCAGTTCTTC
TRBV10-1	.	TRBJ2-7	.	CASSEVCSPAHYEQYF	TGCGCCAGCAGTGAGGTCTGCTCTCCCGCCCACTACGAGCAGTACTTC
TRBV11-2	.	TRBJ2-2	.	CASSPSGLNTGELFF	TGTGCCAGCAGCCCATCCGGACTGAACACCGGGGAGCTGTTTTTT
TRBV7-9	.	TRBJ1-2	TRBD1	CASSFLRDRIDYGYTF	TGTGCCAGCAGCTTTCTCCGGGACAGGATAGACTATGGCTACACCTTC
TRBV16	.	TRBJ2-7	TRBD2	CASSQSRGAYEQYF	TGTGCCAGCAGCCAATCACGGGGGGCCTACGAGCAGTACTTC
TRBV4-1	.	TRBJ2-3	.	CASSPAWLGGTDTQYF	TGCGCCAGTAGCCCCGCGTGGTTGGGCGGCACAGATACGCAGTATTTT
TRBV19	.	TRBJ2-2	TRBD2	CASMVSDLLAGGTGELFF	TGTGCCAGTATGGTCTCGGACCTACTAGCGGGAGGGACCGGGGAGCTGTTTTTT
TRBV19	once	TRBJ2-2	.	CASSPGPSTGELFF	TGTGCCAGTAGTCCGGGACCTTCAACCGGGGAGCTGTTTTTT
TRBV13	.	TRBJ1-2	.	CASSLEFAESQEGYTF	TGTGCCAGCAGCTTAGAGTTTGCAGAGTCTCAGGAAGGCTACACCTTC
TRBV14	.	TRBJ2-3	.	CASSQGPGTDTQYF	TGTGCCAGCAGCCAGGGTCCTGGCACAGATACGCAGTATTTT
TRBV27	.	TRBJ2-7	.	CASSLSPDSYEQYF	TGTGCCAGCAGTTTATCCCCAGACTCCTACGAGCAGTACTTC
TRBV5-1	.	TRBJ1-2	.	CASGGREAYGYTF	TGCGCCAGCGGCGGGAGGGAGGCCTATGGCTACACCTTC
TRBV28	.	TRBJ2-7	.	CASSLLGTSLEQYF	TGTGCCAGCAGTTTATTAGGGACAAGCCTAGAGCAGTACTTC
TRBV13	.	TRBJ2-7	TRBD1	CASSFWDRSYEQYF	TGTGCCAGCAGCTTCTGGGACAGGTCCTACGAGCAGTACTTC
TRBV5-1	.	TRBJ2-1	TRBD2	CASSSGRGYNEQFF	TGCGCCAGCTCGAGCGGGAGGGGGTACAATGAGCAGTTCTTC